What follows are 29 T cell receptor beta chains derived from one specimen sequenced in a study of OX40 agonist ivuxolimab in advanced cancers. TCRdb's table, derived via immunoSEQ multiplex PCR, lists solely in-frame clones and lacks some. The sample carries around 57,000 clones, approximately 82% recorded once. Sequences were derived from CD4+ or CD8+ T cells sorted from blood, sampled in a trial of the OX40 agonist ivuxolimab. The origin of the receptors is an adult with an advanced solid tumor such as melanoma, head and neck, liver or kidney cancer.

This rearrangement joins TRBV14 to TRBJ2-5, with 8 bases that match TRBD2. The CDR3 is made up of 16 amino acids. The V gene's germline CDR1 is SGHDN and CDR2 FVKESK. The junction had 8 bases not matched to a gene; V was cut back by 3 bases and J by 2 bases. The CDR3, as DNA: TGTGCCAGCAGCCATTTAACTAGCGGAGGGCAAGAGACCCAGTACTTC. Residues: CASSHLTSGGQETQYF.

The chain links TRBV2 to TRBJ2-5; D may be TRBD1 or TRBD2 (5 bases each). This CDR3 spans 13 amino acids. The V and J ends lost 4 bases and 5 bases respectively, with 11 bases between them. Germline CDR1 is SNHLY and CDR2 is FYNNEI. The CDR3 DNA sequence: TGTGCCAGCAGTGGTCGGGGCAGGGAGACCCAGTACTTC. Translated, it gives CASSGRGRETQYF. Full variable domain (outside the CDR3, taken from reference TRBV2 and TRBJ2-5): EPEVTQTPSHQVTQMGQEVILRCVPISNHLYFYWYRQILGQKVEFLVSFYNNEISEKSEIFDDQFSVERPDGSNFTLKIRSTKLEDSAMYFCASSGRGRETQYFGPGTRLLVL.

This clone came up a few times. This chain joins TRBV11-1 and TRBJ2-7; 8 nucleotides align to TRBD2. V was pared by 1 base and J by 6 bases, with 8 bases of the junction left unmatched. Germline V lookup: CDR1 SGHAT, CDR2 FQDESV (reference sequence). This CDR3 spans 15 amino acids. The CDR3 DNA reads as TGTGCCAGCAGCTTAGGTCCGGGACTAGACGGCGAGCAGTACTTC. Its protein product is CASSLGPGLDGEQYF.

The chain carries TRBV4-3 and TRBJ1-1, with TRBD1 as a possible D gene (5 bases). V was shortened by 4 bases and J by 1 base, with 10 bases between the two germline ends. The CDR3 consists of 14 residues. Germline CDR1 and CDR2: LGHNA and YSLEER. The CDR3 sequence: CASSPTARNTEAFF. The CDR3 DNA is TGCGCCAGCAGCCCGACAGCTCGGAACACTGAAGCTTTCTTT.

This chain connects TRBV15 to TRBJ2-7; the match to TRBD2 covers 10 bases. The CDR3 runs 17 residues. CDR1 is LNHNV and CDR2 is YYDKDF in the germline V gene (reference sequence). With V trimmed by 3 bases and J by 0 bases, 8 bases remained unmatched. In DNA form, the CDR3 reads TGTGCCACCAGCAGGGGACTAGCGCAACAAGGCTCCTACGAGCAGTACTTC. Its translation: CATSRGLAQQGSYEQYF.

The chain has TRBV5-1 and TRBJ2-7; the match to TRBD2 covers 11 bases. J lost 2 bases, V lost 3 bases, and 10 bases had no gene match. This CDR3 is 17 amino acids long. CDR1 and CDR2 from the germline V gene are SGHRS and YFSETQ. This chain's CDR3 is CASSSDSGLADTYEQYF. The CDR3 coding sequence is TGCGCCAGCAGCTCGGATTCGGGACTAGCGGACACCTACGAGCAGTACTTC.

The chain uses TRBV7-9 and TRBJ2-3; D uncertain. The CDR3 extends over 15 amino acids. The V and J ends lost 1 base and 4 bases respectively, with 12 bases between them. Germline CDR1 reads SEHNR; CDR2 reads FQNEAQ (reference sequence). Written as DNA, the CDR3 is TGTGCCAGCAGCTTAGGGCCTAATTACGCAGATACGCAGTATTTT. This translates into CASSLGPNYADTQYF.

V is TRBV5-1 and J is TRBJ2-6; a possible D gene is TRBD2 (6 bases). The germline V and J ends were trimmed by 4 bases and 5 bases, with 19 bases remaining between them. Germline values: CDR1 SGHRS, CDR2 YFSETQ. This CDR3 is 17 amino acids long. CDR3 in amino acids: CASSPRDWAMWANVLTF. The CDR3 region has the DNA TGCGCCAGCAGCCCTCGGGACTGGGCTATGTGGGCCAACGTCCTGACTTTC. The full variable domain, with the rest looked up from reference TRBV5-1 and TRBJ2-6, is KAGVTQTPRYLIKTRGQQVTLSCSPISGHRSVSWYQQTPGQGLQFLFEYFSETQRNKGNFPGRFSGRQFSNSRSEMNVSTLELGDSALYLCASSPRDWAMWANVLTFGAGSRLTVL.

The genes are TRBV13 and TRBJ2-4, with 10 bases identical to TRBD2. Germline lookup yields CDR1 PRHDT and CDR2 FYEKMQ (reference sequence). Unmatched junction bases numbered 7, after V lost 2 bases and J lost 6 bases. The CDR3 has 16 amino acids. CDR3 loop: CASSLLAGAGGNIQYF. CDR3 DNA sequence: TGTGCCAGCAGCTTACTAGCGGGAGCAGGAGGAAACATTCAGTACTTC.

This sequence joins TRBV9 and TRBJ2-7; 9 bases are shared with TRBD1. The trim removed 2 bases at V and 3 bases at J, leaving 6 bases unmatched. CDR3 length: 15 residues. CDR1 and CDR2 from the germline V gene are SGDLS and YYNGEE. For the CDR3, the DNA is TGTGCCAGCAGCGTTGGACAGGGGACTGTCTACGAGCAGTACTTC. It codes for CASSVGQGTVYEQYF.

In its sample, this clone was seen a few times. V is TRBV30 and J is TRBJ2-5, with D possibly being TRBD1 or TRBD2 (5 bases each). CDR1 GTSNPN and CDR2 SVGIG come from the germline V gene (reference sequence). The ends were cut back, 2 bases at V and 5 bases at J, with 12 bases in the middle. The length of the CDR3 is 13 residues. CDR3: CAWSSRGLETQYF. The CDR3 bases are TGTGCCTGGAGTTCGAGGGGTCTGGAGACCCAGTACTTC.

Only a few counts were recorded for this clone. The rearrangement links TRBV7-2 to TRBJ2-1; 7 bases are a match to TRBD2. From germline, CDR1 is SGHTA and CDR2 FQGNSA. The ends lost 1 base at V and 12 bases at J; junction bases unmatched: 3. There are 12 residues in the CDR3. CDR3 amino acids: CASSLGSGGQFF. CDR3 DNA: TGTGCCAGCAGCTTAGGATCGGGGGGGCAGTTCTTC.

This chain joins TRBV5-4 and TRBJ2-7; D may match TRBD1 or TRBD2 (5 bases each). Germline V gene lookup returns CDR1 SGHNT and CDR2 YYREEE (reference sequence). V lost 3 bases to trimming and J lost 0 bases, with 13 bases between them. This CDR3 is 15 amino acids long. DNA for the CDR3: TGTGCCAGCAGCTGGGGGTGGGGACCCTCCTACGAGCAGTACTTC. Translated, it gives CASSWGWGPSYEQYF.

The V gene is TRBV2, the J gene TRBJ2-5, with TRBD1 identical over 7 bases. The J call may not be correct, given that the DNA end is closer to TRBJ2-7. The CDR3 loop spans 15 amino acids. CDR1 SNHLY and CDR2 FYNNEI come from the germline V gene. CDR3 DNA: TGTGCCAGCAGTGCCTGGACAGGAGGTAGGGACGAGCAGTACTTC. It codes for CASSAWTGGRDEQYF.

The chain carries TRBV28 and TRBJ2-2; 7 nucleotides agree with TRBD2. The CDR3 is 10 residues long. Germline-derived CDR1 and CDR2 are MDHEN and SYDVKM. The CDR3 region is CAAGAEELFF. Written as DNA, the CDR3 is TGTGCGGCGGGAGCGGAGGAGCTGTTTTTT. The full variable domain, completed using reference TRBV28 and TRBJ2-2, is DVKVTQSSRYLVKRTGEKVFLECVQDMDHENMFWYRQDPGLGLRLIYFSYDVKMKEKGDIPEGYSVSREKKERFSLILESASTNQTSMYLCAAGAEELFFGEGSRLTVL.

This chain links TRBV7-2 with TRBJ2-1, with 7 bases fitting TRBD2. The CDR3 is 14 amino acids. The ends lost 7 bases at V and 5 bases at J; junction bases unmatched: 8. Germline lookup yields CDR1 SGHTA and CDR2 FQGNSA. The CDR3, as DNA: TGTGCCAGCAACCCCGGGACTACAGACAATGAGCAGTTCTTC. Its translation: CASNPGTTDNEQFF.

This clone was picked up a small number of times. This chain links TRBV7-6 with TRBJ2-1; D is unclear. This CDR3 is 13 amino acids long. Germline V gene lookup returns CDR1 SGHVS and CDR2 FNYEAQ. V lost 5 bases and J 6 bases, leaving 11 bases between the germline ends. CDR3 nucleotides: TGTGCCAGCAGCCTCGGCAGGCCCAATGAGCAGTTCTTC. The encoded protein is CASSLGRPNEQFF.

CDR3 residues: CATMEGAHSLSYEQYF. The CDR3 DNA reads TGTGCCACAATGGAGGGGGCCCACTCTCTTTCCTACGAGCAGTACTTC. The chain couples TRBV21-1 to TRBJ2-7; the D call TRBD1 from the table was never checked on the DNA. TRBV21-1 is designated a pseudogene. This CDR3 spans 16 amino acids.

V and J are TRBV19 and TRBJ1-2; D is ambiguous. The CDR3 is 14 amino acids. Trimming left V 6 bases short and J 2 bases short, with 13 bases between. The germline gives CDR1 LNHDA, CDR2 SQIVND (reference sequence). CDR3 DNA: TGTGCCAGTAGCTACCAAACAGAGAACTATGGCTACACCTTC. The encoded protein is CASSYQTENYGYTF.

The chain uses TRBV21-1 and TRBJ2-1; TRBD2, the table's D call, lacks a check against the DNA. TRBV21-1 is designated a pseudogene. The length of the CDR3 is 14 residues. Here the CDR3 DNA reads TGTGCCAGCAGCGACAAACTAGCGGGAGATGAGCAGTTCTTC. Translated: CASSDKLAGDEQFF.

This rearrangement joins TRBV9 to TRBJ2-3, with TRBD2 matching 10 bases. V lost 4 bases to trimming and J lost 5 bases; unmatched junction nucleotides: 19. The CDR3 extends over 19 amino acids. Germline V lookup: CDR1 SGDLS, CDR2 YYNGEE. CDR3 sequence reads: CASSSSGASGRENRDTQYF. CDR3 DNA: TGTGCCAGCAGCTCTAGTGGGGCTAGCGGGAGAGAAAACAGAGATACGCAGTATTTT.

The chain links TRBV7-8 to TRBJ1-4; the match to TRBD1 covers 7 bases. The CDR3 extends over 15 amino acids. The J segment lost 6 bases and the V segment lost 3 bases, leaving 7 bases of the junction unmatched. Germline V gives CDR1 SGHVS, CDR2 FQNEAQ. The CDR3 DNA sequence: TGTGCCAGCAGCTTGTTAAGGGGGCCCTATGAAAAACTGTTTTTT. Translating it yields CASSLLRGPYEKLFF. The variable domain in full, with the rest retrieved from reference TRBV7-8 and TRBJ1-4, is GAGVSQSPRYKVAKRGQDVALRCDPISGHVSLFWYQQALGQGPEFLTYFQNEAQLDKSGLPSDRFFAERPEGSVSTLKIQRTQQEDSAVYLCASSLLRGPYEKLFFGSGTQLSVL.

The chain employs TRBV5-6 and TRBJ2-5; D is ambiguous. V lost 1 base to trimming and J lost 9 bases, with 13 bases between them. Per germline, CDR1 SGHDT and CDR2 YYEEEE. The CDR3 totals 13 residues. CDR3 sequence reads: CASSLTFSYAQYF. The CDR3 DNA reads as TGTGCCAGCAGCTTGACCTTCTCCTACGCCCAGTACTTC.

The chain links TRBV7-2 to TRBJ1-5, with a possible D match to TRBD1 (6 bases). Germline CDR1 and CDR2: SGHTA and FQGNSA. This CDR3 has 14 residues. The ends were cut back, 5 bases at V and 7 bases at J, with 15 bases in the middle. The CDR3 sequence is CASSPTGAGQPQHF. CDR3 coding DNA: TGTGCCAGCAGCCCTACGGGGGCCGGACAGCCCCAGCATTTT.

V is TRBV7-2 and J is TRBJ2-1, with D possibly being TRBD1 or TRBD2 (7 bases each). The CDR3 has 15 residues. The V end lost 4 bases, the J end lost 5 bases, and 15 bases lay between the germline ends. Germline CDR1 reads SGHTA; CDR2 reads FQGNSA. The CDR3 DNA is TGTGCCAGCAGCTCAGGGGGAGGGTCCCACAATGAGCAGTTCTTC. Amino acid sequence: CASSSGGGSHNEQFF.

CDR3 DNA: TGCAGTGCCATGAGCACCACTGAAGCTTTCTTT. It translates to CSAMSTTEAFF. The chain combines TRBV20-1 with TRBJ1-1; D is undetermined. The CDR3 is 11 amino acids. V shed 6 bases and J shed 4 bases, with 9 bases lying between them. The germline gives CDR1 DFQATT, CDR2 SNEGSKA (reference sequence).

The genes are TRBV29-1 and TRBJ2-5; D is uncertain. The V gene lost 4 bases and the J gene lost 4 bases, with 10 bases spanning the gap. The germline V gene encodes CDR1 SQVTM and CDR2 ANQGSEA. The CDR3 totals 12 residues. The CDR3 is CSVVWTGETQYF. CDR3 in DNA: TGCAGCGTTGTTTGGACGGGAGAGACCCAGTACTTC. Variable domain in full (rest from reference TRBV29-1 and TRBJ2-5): SAVISQKPSRDICQRGTSLTIQCQVDSQVTMMFWYRQQPGQSLTLIATANQGSEATYESGFVIDKFPISRPNLTFSTLTVSNMSPEDSSIYLCSVVWTGETQYFGPGTRLLVL.

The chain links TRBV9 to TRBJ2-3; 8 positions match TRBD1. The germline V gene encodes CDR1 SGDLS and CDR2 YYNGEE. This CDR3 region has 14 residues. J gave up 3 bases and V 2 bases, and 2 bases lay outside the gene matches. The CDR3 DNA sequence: TGTGCCAGCAGCGTGACAGGGGTAACAGATACGCAGTATTTT. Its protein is CASSVTGVTDTQYF.

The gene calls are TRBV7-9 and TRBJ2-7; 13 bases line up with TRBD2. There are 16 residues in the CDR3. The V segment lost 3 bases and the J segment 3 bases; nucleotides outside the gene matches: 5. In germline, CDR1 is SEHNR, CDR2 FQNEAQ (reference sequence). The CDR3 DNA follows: TGTGCCAGCAGCTTGGCCCGGACTAGCGGGGGCTACGAGCAGTACTTC. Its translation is CASSLARTSGGYEQYF.